The entry below gives a single T cell receptor beta chain sequence along with its context. No antigen is known for it. The method was immunoSEQ multiplex PCR; TCRdb's version includes in-frame clones alone and lacks a portion of them. The sample lists fewer than 3 million clones; under 95% were seen once. This sample was included in a study of shared clonotypes between healthy human individuals. Study information: Three CD4 naive, three CD4 memory, two CD8 naive and one CD8 memory plate were used per donor. Whole-study findings and limits: Though the depth was large, rarefaction showed that sorted-subset sequencing was incomplete.

The CDR3 totals 14 residues. Trimming removed 6 bases from V and 11 bases from J, with 20 bases in between. CDR1 is SGHAT and CDR2 is FQNNGV in the germline V gene. It was into CD45RA+ naive and CD45RA-negative memory subsets that the CD4+ cells were split. The source material was naive CD4+ T cells from PBMCs. Subset defined: CD45RA+ positively selected. This receptor was taken from a man younger than 35 in good health. Some clones in this sample may be carry-over from other donors' samples. The V and J genes are TRBV11-2 and TRBJ2-4; a possible D gene is TRBD2 (5 bases). The CDR3: CASRRLGSSRLQYF. CDR3 nucleotides: TGTGCCAGCAGACGGCTCGGGTCTAGCAGGCTTCAGTACTTC.